This TCR beta chain was documented in a study of T cell responses to AZD1222 COVID-19 vaccine. Germline loops: CDR1 SGHRS, CDR2 YFSETQ. This CDR3 contains 15 residues. The junction had 7 bases not matched to a gene; V was cut back by 2 bases and J by 3 bases. The data were produced by immunoSEQ multiplex PCR, yet TCRdb's version contains in-frame clones alone and is incomplete. The sample yields about 120,000 clones, approximately 84% seen once. The source is an adult in good health. This chain joins TRBV5-1 and TRBJ2-5; 7 nucleotides line up with TRBD2. Sequencing used peripheral blood, obtained on day 0 of AZD1222 vaccination. CDR3: CASSFWEGSEETQYF. CDR3 in DNA: TGCGCCAGCAGCTTTTGGGAGGGGAGTGAAGAGACCCAGTACTTC.